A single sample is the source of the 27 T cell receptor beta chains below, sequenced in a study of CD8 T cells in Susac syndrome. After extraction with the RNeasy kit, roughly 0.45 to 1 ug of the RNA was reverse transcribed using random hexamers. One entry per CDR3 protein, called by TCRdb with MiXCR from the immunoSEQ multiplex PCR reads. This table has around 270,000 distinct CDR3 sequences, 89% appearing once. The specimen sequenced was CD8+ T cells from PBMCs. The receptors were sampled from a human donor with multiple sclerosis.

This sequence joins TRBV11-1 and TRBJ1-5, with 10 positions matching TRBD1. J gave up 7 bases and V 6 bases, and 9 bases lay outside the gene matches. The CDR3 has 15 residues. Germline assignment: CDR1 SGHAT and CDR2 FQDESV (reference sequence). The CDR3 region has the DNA TGTGCCAGCAGTACCGGGACAGGGGTTAACCAGCCCCAGCATTTT. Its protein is CASSTGTGVNQPQHF. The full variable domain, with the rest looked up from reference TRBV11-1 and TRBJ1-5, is EAEVAQSPRYKITEKSQAVAFWCDPISGHATLYWYRQILGQGPELLVQFQDESVVDDSQLPKDRFSAERLKGVDSTLKIQPAELGDSAMYLCASSTGTGVNQPQHFGDGTRLSIL.

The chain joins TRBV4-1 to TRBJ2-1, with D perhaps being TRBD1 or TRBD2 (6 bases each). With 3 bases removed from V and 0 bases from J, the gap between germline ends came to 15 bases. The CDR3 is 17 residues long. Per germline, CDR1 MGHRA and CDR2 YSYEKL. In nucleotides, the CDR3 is TGCGCCAGCAGCCACATTATAGGGGGGAGCTCCTACAATGAGCAGTTCTTC. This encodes CASSHIIGGSSYNEQFF.

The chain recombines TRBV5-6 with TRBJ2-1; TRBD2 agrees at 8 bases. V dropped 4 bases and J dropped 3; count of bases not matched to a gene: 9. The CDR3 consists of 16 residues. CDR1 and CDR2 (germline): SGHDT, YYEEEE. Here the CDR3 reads CASSQTGRGVYNEQFF. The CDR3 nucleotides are TGTGCCAGCAGCCAGACGGGGCGGGGGGTCTACAATGAGCAGTTCTTC. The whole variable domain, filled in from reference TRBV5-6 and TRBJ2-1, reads DAGVTQSPTHLIKTRGQQVTLRCSPKSGHDTVSWYQQALGQGPQFIFQYYEEEERQRGNFPDRFSGHQFPNYSSELNVNALLLGDSALYLCASSQTGRGVYNEQFFGPGTRLTVL.

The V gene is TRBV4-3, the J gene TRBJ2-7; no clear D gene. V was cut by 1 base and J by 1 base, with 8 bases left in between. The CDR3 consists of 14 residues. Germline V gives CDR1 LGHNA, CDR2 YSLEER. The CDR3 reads CASSQGRASYEQYF. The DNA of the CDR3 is TGCGCCAGCAGCCAAGGGCGCGCGTCCTACGAGCAGTACTTC.

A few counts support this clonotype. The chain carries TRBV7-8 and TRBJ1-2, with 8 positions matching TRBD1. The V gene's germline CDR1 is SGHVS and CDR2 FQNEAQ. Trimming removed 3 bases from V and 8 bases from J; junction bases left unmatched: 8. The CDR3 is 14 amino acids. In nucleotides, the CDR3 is TGTGCCAGCAGCTTCGGGGACAGGTCCAGGGGCTACACCTTC. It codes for CASSFGDRSRGYTF.

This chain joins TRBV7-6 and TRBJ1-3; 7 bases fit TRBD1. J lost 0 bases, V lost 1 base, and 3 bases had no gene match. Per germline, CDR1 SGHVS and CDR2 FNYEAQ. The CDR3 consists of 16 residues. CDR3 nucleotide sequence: TGTGCCAGCAGCTTAGAAGGACAGGACTCTGGAAACACCATATATTTT. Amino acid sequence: CASSLEGQDSGNTIYF.

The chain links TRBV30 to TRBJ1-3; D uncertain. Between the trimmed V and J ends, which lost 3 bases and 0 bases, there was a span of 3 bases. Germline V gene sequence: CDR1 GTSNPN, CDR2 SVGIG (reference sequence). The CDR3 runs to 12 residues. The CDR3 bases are TGTGCCTGGAGCGACTCTGGAAACACCATATATTTT. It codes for CAWSDSGNTIYF.

CDR3 in DNA: TGTGCCAGCAGCGTGGGACAGGGGAGCACCGGGGAGCTGTTTTTT. Its protein is CASSVGQGSTGELFF. This sequence joins TRBV9 and TRBJ2-2; 10 nucleotides align to TRBD1. Germline V gives CDR1 SGDLS, CDR2 YYNGEE. The CDR3 is made up of 15 amino acids. V dropped 2 bases and J dropped 4; count of bases not matched to a gene: 2.

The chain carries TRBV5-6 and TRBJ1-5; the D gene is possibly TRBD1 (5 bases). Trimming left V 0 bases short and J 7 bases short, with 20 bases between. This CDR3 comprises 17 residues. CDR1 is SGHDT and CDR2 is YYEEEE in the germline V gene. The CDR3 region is CASSLGMQGYQGQPQHF. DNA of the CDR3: TGTGCCAGCAGCTTGGGGATGCAGGGCTATCAAGGGCAGCCCCAGCATTTT.

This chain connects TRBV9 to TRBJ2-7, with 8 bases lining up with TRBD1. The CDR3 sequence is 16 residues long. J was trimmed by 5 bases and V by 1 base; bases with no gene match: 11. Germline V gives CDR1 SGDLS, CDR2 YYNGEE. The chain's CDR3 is CASSVYRTGSVDEQYF. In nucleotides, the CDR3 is TGTGCCAGCAGCGTATACAGGACAGGGTCTGTCGACGAGCAGTACTTC.

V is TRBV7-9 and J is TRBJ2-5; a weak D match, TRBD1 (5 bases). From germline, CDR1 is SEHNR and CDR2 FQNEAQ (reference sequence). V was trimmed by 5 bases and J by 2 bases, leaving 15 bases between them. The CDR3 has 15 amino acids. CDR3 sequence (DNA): TGTGCCAGCAGCCAACCGCAGGGATATCAAGAGACCCAGTACTTC. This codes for CASSQPQGYQETQYF. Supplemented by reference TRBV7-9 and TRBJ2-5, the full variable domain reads DTGVSQNPRHKITKRGQNVTFRCDPISEHNRLYWYRQTLGQGPEFLTYFQNEAQLEKSRLLSDRFSAERPKGSFSTLEIQRTEQGDSAMYLCASSQPQGYQETQYFGPGTRLLVL.

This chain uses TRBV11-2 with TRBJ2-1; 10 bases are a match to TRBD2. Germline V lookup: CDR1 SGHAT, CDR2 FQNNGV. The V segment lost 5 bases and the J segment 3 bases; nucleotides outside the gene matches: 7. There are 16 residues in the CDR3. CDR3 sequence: CASSRLAGDRYNEQFF. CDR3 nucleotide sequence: TGTGCCAGCAGCCGCCTAGCGGGGGATCGCTACAATGAGCAGTTCTTC.

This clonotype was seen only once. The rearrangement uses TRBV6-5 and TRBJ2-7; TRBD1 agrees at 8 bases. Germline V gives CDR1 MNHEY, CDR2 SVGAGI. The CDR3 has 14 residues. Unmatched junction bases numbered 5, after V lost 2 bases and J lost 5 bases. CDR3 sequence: CASSYRQGIDEQYF. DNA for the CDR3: TGTGCCAGCAGTTACAGACAGGGGATCGACGAGCAGTACTTC.

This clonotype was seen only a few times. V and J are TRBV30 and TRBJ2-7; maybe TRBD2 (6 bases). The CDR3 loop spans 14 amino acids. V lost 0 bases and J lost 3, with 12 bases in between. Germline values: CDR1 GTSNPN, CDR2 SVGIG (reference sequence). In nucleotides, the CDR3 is TGTGCCTGGAGTGTTGGAGGGGTATACTACGAGCAGTACTTC. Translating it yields CAWSVGGVYYEQYF.

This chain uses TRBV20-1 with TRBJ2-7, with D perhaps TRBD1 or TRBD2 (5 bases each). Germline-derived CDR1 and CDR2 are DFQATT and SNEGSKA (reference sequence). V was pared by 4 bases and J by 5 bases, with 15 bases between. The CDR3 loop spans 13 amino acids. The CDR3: CSATGPRMDEQYF. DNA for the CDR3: TGCAGTGCTACGGGACCCCGTATGGACGAGCAGTACTTC.

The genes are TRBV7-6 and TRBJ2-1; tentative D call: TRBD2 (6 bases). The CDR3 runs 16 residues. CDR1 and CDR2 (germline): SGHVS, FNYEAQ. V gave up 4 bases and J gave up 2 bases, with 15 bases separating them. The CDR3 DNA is TGTGCCAGCAGCTCCTCCGGACTATCGGCCTACAATGAGCAGTTCTTC. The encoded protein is CASSSSGLSAYNEQFF. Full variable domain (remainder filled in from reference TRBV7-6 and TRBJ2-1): GAGVSQSPRYKVTKRGQDVALRCDPISGHVSLYWYRQALGQGPEFLTYFNYEAQQDKSGLPNDRFSAERPEGSISTLTIQRTEQRDSAMYRCASSSSGLSAYNEQFFGPGTRLTVL.

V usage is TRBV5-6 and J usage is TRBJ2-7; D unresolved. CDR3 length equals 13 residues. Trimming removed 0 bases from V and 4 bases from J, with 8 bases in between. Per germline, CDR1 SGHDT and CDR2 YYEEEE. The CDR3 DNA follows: TGTGCCAGCAGCTTGGAAAGGATATACGAGCAGTACTTC. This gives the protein CASSLERIYEQYF.

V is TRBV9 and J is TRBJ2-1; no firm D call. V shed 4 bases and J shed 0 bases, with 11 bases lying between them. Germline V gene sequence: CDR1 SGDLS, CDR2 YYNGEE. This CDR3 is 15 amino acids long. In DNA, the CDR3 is TGTGCCAGCAGCCTGAGTGGCGACTCCTACAATGAGCAGTTCTTC. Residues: CASSLSGDSYNEQFF.

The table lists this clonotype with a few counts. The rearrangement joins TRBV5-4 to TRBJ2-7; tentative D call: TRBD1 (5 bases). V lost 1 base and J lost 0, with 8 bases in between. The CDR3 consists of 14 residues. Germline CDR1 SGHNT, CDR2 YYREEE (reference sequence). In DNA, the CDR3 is TGTGCCAGCAGCTTGACAGGTAGCTCCTACGAGCAGTACTTC. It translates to CASSLTGSSYEQYF.

The CDR3 DNA is TGTGCCAGCAGCCCGACTAGCGGGGCAGCAGATACGCAGTATTTT. Translation gives CASSPTSGAADTQYF. The chain employs TRBV7-3 and TRBJ2-3; 11 positions match TRBD2. Germline V lookup: CDR1 SGHTA, CDR2 FQGTGA. V was clipped by 5 bases and J by 4 bases; unmatched bases: 5. The CDR3 covers 15 residues.

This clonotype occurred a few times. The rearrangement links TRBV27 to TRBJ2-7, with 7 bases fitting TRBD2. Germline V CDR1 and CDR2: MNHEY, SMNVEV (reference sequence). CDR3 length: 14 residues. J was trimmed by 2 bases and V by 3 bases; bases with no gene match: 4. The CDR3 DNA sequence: TGTGCCAGCAGTTTTGCTAGCGGTACCTACGAGCAGTACTTC. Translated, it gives CASSFASGTYEQYF.

The CDR3 sequence is CASSPLPGASNYGYTF. In DNA, the CDR3 is TGTGCCAGCAGTCCGCTCCCGGGAGCGAGTAACTATGGCTACACCTTC. The chain links TRBV27 to TRBJ1-2; D is unclear. Germline CDR1 and CDR2: MNHEY and SMNVEV (reference sequence). CDR3 size: 16 residues. Trimming stripped 5 bases from V and 1 base from J, with 17 bases between.

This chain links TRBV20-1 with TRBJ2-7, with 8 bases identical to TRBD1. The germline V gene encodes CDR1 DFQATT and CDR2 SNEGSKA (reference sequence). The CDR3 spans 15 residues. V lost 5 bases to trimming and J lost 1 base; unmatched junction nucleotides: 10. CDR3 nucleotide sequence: TGCAGTGCTGACCTAGGACAGGGTGAGTCCTACGAGCAGTACTTC. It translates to CSADLGQGESYEQYF.

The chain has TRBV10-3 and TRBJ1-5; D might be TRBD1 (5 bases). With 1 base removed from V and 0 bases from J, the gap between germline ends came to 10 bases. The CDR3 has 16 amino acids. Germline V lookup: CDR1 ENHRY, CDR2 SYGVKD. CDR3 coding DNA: TGTGCCATCAGTGAGTGGGGGGGGTATAGCAATCAGCCCCAGCATTTT. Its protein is CAISEWGGYSNQPQHF.

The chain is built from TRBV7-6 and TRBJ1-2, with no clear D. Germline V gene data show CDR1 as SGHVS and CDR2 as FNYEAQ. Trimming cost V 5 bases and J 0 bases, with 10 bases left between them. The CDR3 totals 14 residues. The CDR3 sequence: CASSPYGANYGYTF. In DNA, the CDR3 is TGTGCCAGCAGCCCCTATGGCGCTAACTATGGCTACACCTTC.

The CDR3 nucleotides read TGTGCCAGCAGCCGATCGGGACTAGCGGGGGCCCGTTGGCAAGAGACCCAGTACTTC. This codes for CASSRSGLAGARWQETQYF. The chain recombines TRBV28 with TRBJ2-5, with 14 bases fitting TRBD2. V was pared by 6 bases and J by 2 bases, with 14 bases of the junction left unmatched. The CDR3 covers 19 residues. Germline-derived CDR1 and CDR2 are MDHEN and SYDVKM.

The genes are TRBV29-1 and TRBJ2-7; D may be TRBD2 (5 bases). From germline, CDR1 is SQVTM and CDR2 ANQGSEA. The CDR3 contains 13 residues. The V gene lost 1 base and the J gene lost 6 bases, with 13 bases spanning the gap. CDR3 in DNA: TGCAGCGTTGAAGGGGAGTCGCAGGCCGAGCAGTACTTC. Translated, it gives CSVEGESQAEQYF.